This T cell receptor beta chain was documented in a study of CD8+ T cells in alopecia areata. Trimming removed 4 bases from V and 3 bases from J, with 10 bases in between. CDR1 is ENHRY, CDR2 SYGVKD, per germline. The CDR3 loop spans 14 amino acids. This clone was seen just once. TCR sequencing used cDNA made by reverse transcription of extracted RNA. Sequencing was performed with immunoSEQ multiplex PCR; in TCRdb, only in-frame clones are kept and a portion is missing. The sample holds under 350,000 clones, 55% to 75% seen once. The treatment denotes: oral pan-JAK inhibitor, 5-10 mg twice daily. This material consisted of CD4+ T cells sorted from blood, taken at week 24, from a patient treated with tofacitinib. This receptor was obtained from a human donor with alopecia areata. The chain uses TRBV10-3 and TRBJ1-5; a possible D gene is TRBD1 (6 bases). This chain's CDR3 is CAISGAGDNQPQHF. CDR3 coding DNA: TGTGCCATCAGTGGCGCAGGGGACAATCAGCCCCAGCATTTT.